This section outlines one TCR beta chain sequence together with its context. Sequenced by immunoSEQ multiplex PCR; TCRdb stores in-frame clones only, minus some. The sample carries about 300,000 clones, approximately 76% recorded once. The data were obtained in a study of cytotoxic CD8 clonotypes in ibrutinib-treated CLL. Background on the study: Researchers reported 11 relapsed/refractory and under 16 treatment-naive patients, 17 of them IGHV unmutated.

This CDR3 has 15 amino acids. The ends were cut back, 2 bases at V and 2 bases at J, with 11 bases in the middle. Germline-derived CDR1 and CDR2 are WNHNN and SYGVQD (reference sequence). The sample in question was PBMCs, obtained at disease progression, from a patient treated with ibrutinib. This receptor was taken from a human donor with chronic lymphocytic leukemia. The chain couples TRBV10-1 to TRBJ2-3; D is possibly TRBD1 (5 bases). The CDR3 sequence: CASSEVGAITDTQYF. The CDR3 nucleotides read TGCGCCAGCAGTGAGGTTGGGGCTATCACAGATACGCAGTATTTT.